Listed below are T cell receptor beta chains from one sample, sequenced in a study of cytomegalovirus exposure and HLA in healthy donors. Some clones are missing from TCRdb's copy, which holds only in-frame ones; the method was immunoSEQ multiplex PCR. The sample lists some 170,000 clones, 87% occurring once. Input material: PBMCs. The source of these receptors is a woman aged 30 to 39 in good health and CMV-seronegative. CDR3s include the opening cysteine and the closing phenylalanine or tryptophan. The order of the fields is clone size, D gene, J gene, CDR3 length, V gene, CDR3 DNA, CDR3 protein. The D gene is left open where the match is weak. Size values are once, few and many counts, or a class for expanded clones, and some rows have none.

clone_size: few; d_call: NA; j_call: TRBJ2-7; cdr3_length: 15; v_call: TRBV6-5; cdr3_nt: TGTGCCAGCAGTTACTCTGGAGACTATGGCTACGAGCAGTACTTC; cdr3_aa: CASSYSGDYGYEQYF
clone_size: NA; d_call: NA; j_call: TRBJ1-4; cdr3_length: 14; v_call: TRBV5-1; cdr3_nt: TGCGCCAGCCGACCAGGAGGGGGGGGTGAAAAACTGTTTTTT; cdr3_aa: CASRPGGGGEKLFF
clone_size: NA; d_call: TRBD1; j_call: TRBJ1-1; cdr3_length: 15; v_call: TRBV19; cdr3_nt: TGTGCCAGTAGTCAGTGGACAGGGAGTAACACTGAAGCTTTCTTT; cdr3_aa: CASSQWTGSNTEAFF
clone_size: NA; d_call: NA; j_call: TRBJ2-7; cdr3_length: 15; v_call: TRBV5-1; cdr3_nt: TGCGCCAGCAGTTTAGACGGGATTTCCTCCTACGAGCAGTACTTC; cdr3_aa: CASSLDGISSYEQYF
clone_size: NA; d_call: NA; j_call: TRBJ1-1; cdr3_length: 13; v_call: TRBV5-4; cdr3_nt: TGTGCCAGCAACGCCTGGGGGGGGGCTGAAGCTTTCTTT; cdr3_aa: CASNAWGGAEAFF
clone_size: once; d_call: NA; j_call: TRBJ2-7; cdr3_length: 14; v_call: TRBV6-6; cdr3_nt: TGTGCCAGCAGTTACTCGGACAGTCGATACGAGCAGTACTTC; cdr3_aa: CASSYSDSRYEQYF
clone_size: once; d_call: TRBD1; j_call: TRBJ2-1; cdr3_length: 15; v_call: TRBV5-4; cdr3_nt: TGTGCCAGCAGCTTGGAGGGACAGCGATTCAATGAGCAGTTCTTC; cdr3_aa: CASSLEGQRFNEQFF
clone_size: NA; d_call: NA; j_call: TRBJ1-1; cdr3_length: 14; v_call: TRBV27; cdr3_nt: TGTGCCAGCAGGCCGCGGCAGCAGAACACTGAAGCTTTCTTT; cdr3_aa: CASRPRQQNTEAFF
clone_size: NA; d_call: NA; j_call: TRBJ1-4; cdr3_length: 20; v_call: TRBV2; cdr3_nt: TGTGCCAGCAGTGAAGCGAAGTCGGGACGGGGGGGGCTCACTAATGAAAAACTGTTTTTT; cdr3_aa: CASSEAKSGRGGLTNEKLFF
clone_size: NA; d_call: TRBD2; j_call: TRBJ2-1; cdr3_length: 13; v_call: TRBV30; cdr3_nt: TGTGCCGTGGGAGCGGGGGCGGGTAATGAGCAGTTCTTC; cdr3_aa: CAVGAGAGNEQFF
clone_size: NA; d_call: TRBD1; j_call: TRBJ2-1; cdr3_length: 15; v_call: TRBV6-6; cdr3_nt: TGTGCCAGCAGTTACTCCCGGGACAGGGGGGATGAGCAGTTCTTC; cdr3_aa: CASSYSRDRGDEQFF
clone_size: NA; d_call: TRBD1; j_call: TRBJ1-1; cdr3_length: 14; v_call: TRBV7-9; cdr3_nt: TGTGCCAGCAGCTCATGGACAGGCAACACTGAAGCTTTCTTT; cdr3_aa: CASSSWTGNTEAFF
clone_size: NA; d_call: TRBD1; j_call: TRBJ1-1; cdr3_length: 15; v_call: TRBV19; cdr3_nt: TGTGCCAGTAGACGATACCCGACAGGGGGCACTGAAGCTTTCTTT; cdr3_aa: CASRRYPTGGTEAFF
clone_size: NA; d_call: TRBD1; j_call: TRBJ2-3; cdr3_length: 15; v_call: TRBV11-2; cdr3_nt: TGTGCCAGCAGCTTAGGGGACAGGGCATCAGATACGCAGTATTTT; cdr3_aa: CASSLGDRASDTQYF
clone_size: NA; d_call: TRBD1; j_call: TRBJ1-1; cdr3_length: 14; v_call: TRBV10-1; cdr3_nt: TGCGCCAGCAGTGTATTCAGGGGGCAGGGTGAAGCTTTCTTT; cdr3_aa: CASSVFRGQGEAFF
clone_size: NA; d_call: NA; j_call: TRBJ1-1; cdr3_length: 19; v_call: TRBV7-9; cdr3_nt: TGTGCCAGCAGCTTACGCGGGGTTGGCCAGGGAAGATCAGGCACTGAAGCTTTCTTT; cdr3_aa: CASSLRGVGQGRSGTEAFF
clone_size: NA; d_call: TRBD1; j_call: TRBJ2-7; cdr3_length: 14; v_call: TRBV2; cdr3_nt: TGTGCCAGCGAGGGACAGGGTTTGAGATACGAGCAGTACTTC; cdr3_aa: CASEGQGLRYEQYF
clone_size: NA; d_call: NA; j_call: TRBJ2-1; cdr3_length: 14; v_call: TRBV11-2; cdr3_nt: TGTGCCAGCAGCTCCATGGACAACTACAATGAGCAGTTCTTC; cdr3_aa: CASSSMDNYNEQFF